This T cell receptor beta chain originates from a study of blood T cells in healthy people across ages. Using a J-beta primer mix together with a sample-barcoded 5' primer, a second PCR was run for roughly 7 to 11 cycles. TCRdb reprocessed the 5' RACE reads via MiXCR and lists one record per CDR3 protein. This table holds approximately 350,000 distinct CDR3 sequences, about half found once. This clonotype showed up just a few times. Its target is not known. CDR1 is KGHSH, CDR2 LQKENI, per germline. After removal of 1 base from V and 11 bases from J, the junction contained 9 bases not matched to a gene. The CDR3 consists of 15 residues. Healthy Russian Caucasian donors spanned ages roughly 6 to 100 years. Study conclusions and caveats: Observed TCR beta diversity per million T cells went down as age went up. This fall followed a roughly linear course with age. Naive CD4+ cell counts and diversity both ran higher in long-lived than in aged donors.

The clonotype originates from a man in his fifties or sixties in good health. The sample consisted of blood. The chain links TRBV18 to TRBJ2-5; 11 bases agree with TRBD1. The DNA of the CDR3 is TGTGCCAGCTCACCACAAGGACAGGGGGCCTGGGAGCAGTACTTC. This sequence encodes CASSPQGQGAWEQYF. Full variable domain (missing parts from reference TRBV18 and TRBJ2-5): NAGVMQNPRHLVRRRGQEARLRCSPMKGHSHVYWYRQLPEEGLKFMVYLQKENIIDESGMPKERFSAEFPKEGPSILRIQQVVRGDSAAYFCASSPQGQGAWEQYFGPGTRLLVL.